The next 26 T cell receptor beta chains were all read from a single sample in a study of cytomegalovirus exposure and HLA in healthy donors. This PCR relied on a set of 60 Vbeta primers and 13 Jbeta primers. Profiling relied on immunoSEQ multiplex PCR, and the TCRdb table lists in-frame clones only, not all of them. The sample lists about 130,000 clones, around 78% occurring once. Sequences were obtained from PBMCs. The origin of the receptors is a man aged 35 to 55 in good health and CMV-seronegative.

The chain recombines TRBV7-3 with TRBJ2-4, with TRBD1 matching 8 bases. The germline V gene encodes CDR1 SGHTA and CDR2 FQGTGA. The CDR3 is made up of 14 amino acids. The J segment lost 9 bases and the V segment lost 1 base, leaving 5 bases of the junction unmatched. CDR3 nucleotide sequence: TGTGCCAGCAGCTTAATTGACAGGGGCGGCATTCAGTACTTC. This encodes CASSLIDRGGIQYF.

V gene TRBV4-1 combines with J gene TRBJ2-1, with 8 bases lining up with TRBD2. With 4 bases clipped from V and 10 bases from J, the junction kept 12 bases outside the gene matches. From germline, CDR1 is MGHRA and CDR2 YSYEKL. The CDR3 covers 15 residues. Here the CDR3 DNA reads TGCGCCAGCAGCCCAACTAGCGGCGGCGGGTTGGAGCAGTTCTTC. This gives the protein CASSPTSGGGLEQFF.

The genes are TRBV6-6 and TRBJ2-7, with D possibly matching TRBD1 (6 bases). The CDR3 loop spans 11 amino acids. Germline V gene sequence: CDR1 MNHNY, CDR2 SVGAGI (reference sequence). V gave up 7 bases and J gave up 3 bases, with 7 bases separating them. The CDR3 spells CASKQGYEQYF. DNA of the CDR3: TGTGCCAGCAAACAGGGCTACGAGCAGTACTTC.

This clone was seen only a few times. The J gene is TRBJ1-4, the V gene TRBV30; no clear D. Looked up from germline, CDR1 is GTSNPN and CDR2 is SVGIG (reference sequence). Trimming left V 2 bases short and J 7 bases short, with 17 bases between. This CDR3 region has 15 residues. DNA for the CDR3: TGTGCCTGGAGTTCCCGGCCTTCAGGAAGTGAAAAACTGTTTTTT. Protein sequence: CAWSSRPSGSEKLFF.

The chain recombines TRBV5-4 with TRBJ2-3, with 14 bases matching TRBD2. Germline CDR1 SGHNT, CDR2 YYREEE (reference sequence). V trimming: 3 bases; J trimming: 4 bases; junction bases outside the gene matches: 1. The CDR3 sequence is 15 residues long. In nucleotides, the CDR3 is TGTGCCAGCAGCTGGACTAGCGGGGGGTCAGATACGCAGTATTTT. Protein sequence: CASSWTSGGSDTQYF.

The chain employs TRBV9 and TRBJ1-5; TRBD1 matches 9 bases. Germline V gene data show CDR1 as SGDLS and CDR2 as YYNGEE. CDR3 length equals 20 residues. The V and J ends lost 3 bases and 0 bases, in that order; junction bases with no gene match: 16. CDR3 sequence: CASSALSPGQGGYSNQPQHF. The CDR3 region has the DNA TGTGCCAGCAGCGCCTTATCGCCGGGACAGGGTGGGTATAGCAATCAGCCCCAGCATTTT.

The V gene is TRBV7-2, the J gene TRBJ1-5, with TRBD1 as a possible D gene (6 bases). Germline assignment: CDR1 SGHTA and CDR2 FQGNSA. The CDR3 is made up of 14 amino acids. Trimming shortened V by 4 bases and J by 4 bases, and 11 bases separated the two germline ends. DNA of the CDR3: TGTGCCAGCAGCTCCGGGACACTAAATCAGCCCCAGCATTTT. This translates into CASSSGTLNQPQHF.

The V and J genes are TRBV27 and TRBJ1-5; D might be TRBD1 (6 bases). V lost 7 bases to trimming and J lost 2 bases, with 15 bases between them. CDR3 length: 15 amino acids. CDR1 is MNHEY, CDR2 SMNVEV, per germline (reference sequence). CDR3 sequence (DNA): TGTGCCAGCAAAGCAGGGGCGGTCGGCAATCAGCCCCAGCATTTT. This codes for CASKAGAVGNQPQHF.

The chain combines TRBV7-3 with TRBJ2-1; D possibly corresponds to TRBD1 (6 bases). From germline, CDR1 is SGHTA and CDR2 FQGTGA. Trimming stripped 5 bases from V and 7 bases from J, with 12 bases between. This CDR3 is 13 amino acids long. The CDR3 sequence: CASSRGGRNEQFF. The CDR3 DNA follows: TGTGCCAGCAGCCGAGGGGGTAGGAATGAGCAGTTCTTC.

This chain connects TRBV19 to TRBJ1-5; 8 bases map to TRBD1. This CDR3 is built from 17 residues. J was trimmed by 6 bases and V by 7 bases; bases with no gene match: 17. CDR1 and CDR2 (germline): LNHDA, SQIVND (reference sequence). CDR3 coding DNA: TGTGCCAGTACCCTACACGGAAGACAGGGGAAGGGTCAGCCCCAGCATTTT. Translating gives CASTLHGRQGKGQPQHF.

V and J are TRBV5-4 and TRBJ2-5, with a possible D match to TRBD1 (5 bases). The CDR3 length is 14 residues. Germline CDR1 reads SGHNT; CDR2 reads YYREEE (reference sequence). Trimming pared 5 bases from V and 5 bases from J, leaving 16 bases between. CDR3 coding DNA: TGTGCCAGCAGTTTTACAGACAGTGCGGAGACCCAGTACTTC. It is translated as CASSFTDSAETQYF.

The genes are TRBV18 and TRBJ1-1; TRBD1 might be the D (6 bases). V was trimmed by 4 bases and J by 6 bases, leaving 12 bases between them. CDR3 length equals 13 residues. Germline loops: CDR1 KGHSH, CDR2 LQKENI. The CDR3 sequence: CASSRNRDAEAFF. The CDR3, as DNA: TGTGCCAGCTCACGGAACAGGGACGCTGAAGCTTTCTTT.

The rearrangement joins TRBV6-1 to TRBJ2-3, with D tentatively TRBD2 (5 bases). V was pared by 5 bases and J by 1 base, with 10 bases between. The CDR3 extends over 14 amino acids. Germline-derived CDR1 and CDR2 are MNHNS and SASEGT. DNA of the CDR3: TGTGCCAGCAGTCGAACGAGGGGCACAGATACGCAGTATTTT. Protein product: CASSRTRGTDTQYF.

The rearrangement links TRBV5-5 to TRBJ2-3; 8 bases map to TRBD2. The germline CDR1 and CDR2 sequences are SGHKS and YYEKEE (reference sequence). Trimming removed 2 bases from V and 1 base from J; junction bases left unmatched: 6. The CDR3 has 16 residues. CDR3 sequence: CASSFKWREGTDTQYF. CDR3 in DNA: TGTGCCAGCAGCTTTAAATGGCGGGAGGGCACAGATACGCAGTATTTT.

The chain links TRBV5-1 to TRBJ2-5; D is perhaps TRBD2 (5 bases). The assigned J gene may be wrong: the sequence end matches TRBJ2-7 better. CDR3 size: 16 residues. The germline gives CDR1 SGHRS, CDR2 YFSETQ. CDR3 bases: TGCGCCAGCACTCAGGACCCGATGTTCGGGGACTACGAGCAGTACTTC. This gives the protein CASTQDPMFGDYEQYF.

The DNA of the CDR3 is TGCGCCAGCAGCCAAGAGTTAGCTAATGAAAAACTGTTTTTT. Translated: CASSQELANEKLFF. The chain recombines TRBV4-3 with TRBJ1-4; D remains unclear. The ends were cut back, 0 bases at V and 3 bases at J, with 5 bases in the middle. The CDR3 is made up of 14 amino acids. Germline V gene sequence: CDR1 LGHNA, CDR2 YSLEER.

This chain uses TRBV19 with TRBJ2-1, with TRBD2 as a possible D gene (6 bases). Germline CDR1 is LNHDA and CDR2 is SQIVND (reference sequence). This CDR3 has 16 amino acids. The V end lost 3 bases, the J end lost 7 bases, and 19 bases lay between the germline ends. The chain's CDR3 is CASSIPGGRAGNEQFF. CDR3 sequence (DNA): TGTGCCAGTAGTATCCCGGGCGGCAGGGCGGGGAATGAGCAGTTCTTC.

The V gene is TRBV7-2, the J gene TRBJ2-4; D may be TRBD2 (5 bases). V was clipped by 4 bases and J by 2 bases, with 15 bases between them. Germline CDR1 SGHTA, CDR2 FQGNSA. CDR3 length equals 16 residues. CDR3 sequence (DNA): TGTGCCAGCAGCTCCGCCCAACTAGGATCCAAAAACATTCAGTACTTC. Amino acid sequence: CASSSAQLGSKNIQYF.

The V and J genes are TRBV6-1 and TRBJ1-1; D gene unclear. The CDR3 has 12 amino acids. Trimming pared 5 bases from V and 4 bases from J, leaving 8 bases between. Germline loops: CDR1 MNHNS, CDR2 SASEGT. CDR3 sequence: CASSSGVTEAFF. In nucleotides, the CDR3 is TGTGCCAGCAGTTCAGGTGTCACTGAAGCTTTCTTT.

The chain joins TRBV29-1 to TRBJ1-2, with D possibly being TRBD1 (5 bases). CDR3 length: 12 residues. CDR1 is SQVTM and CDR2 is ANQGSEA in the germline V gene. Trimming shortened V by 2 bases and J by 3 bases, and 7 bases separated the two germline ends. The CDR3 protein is CSVETGDYGYTF. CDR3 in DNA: TGCAGCGTTGAAACGGGGGACTATGGCTACACCTTC.

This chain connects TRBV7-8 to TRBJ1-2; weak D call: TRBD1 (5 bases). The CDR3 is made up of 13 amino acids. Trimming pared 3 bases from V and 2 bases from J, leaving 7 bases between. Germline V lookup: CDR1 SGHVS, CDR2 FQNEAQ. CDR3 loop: CASSLGGNYGYTF. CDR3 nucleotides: TGTGCCAGCAGCTTGGGGGGGAACTATGGCTACACCTTC.

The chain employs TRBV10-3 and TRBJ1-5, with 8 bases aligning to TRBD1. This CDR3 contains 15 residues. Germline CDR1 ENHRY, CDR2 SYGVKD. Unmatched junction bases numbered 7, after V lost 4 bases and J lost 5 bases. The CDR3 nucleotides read TGTGCCATCAGTGCTTCGGACAGGGCCTATCAGCCCCAGCATTTT. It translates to CAISASDRAYQPQHF.

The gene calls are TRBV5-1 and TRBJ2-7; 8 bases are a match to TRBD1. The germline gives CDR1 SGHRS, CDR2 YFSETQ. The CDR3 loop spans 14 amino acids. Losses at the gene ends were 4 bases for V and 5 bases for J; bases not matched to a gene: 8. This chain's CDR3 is CASSTGQGSDEQYF. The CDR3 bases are TGCGCCAGCAGCACCGGACAGGGATCCGACGAGCAGTACTTC.

The CDR3 spells CASNGGQGDTGELFF. The CDR3 DNA reads TGTGCCAGCAACGGGGGACAGGGAGATACCGGGGAGCTGTTTTTT. This chain uses TRBV2 with TRBJ2-2; 9 bases map to TRBD1. Unmatched junction bases numbered 8, after V lost 7 bases and J lost 5 bases. Germline V lookup: CDR1 SNHLY, CDR2 FYNNEI. CDR3 size: 15 residues.

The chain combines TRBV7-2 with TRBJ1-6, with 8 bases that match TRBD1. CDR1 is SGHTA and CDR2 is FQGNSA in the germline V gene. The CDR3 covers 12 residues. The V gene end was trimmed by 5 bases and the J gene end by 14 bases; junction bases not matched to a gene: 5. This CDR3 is CASSLNRGALHF. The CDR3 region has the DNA TGTGCCAGCAGCCTGAACAGGGGGGCCCTCCACTTT. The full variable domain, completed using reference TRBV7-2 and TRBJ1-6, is GAGVSQSPSNKVTEKGKDVELRCDPISGHTALYWYRQSLGQGLEFLIYFQGNSAPDKSGLPSDRFSAERTGGSVSTLTIQRTQQEDSAVYLCASSLNRGALHFGNGTRLTVT.

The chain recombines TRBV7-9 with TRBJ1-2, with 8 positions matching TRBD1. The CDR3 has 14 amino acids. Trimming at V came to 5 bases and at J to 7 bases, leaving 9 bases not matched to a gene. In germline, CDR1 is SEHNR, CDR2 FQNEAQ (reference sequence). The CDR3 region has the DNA TGTGCCAGCAGCCTGGGACAGGAATACCGTGGCTACACCTTC. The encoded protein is CASSLGQEYRGYTF.